This T cell receptor beta chain appears in the sequencing data of a study of blood T cell repertoires in COVID-19. Whole-study context: Samples of COVID-19 (acute and convalescent) were obtained from the United States, Italy and Spain. Sources were T cells, B-cell-depleted T cells, or PBMCs; the material itself was cDNA or gDNA.

In the source study's methods: By means of reference gene primer amplification, nucleated cell counts were estimated. Generated by immunoSEQ multiplex PCR, the TCRdb table keeps only in-frame clones and is missing some. V, J and clone size are taken as reported in that table, and D and trimming were inferred from the DNA itself. Among 45,000 to 70,000 clones, approximately 87% were seen once, and the ten largest hold around 6.4%. This clone was counted once. Germline CDR1 is MDHEN and CDR2 is SYDVKM. Unmatched junction bases numbered 23, after V lost 7 bases and J lost 3 bases. There are 20 residues in the CDR3. Seattle participants joined during active infection and were tracked over time.

This sequence was found in a woman aged 55-70 years with COVID-19, enrolled during active disease. The rearrangement joins TRBV28 to TRBJ1-3; 8 nucleotides match TRBD1. Sequencing input: peripheral blood. The DNA for the CDR3 is TGTGCCAGCACCTCGCCACACTTCCTGGGACAGGCCATAGGTGGAAACACCATATATTTT. It translates to CASTSPHFLGQAIGGNTIYF.